This T cell receptor beta chain was recorded in a study of T cell changes during pregnancy in multiple sclerosis. This table comes from immunoSEQ multiplex PCR, and its TCRdb copy is limited to in-frame clones, with some not included. The repertoire includes 55,000 to 95,000 clones, approximately 94% of them detected once, and 2% to 2.5% sits in the top ten. V lost 4 bases and J 1 base, leaving 10 bases between the germline ends. Germline V gene data show CDR1 as SEHNR and CDR2 as FQNEAQ (reference sequence). The CDR3 length is 14 residues. This chain uses TRBV7-9 with TRBJ1-2; a possible D gene is TRBD1 (6 bases). Sequences were derived from peripheral blood, sampled in the second trimester of pregnancy. This TCR derives from a female donor in good health, enrolled as a control in a pregnancy study. CDR3 sequence: CASSSTGLNYGYTF. The CDR3 DNA reads TGTGCCAGCAGCTCGACAGGTCTTAACTATGGCTACACCTTC.